Here is one T cell receptor (beta chain) with its context. TCRdb itself ran the RT-PCR reads through MiXCR, one entry per CDR3 protein. The sample includes approximately 720,000 distinct CDR3 sequences, 12% to 15% of them seen just once. The CDR3 extends over 14 amino acids. Germline values: CDR1 SGHTA, CDR2 FQGNSA. V lost 10 bases to trimming and J lost 2 bases; unmatched junction nucleotides: 8. The TCR was taken from a female donor in good health, serving as a healthy control. Sequencing was done on a sample of memory CD4+ T cells from blood. J is TRBJ1-2 and V is TRBV7-2, with 9 bases matching TRBD1. CDR3 sequence (DNA): TGTGCCACCTCGACCGGGACAGGGAACTATGGCTACACCTTC. This gives the protein CATSTGTGNYGYTF.